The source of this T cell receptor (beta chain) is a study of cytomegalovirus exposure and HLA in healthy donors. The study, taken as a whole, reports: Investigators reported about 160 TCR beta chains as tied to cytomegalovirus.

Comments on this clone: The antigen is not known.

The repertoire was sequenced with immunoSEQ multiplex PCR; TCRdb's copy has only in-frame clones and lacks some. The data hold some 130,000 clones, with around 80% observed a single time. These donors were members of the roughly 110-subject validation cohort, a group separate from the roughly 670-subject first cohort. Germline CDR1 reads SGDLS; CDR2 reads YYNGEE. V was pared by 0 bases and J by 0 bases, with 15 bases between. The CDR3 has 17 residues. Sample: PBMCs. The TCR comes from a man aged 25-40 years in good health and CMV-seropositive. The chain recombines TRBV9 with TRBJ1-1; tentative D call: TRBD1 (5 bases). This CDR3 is CASSVGGPGGMNTEAFF. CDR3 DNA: TGTGCCAGCAGCGTAGGTGGCCCGGGGGGGATGAACACTGAAGCTTTCTTT.